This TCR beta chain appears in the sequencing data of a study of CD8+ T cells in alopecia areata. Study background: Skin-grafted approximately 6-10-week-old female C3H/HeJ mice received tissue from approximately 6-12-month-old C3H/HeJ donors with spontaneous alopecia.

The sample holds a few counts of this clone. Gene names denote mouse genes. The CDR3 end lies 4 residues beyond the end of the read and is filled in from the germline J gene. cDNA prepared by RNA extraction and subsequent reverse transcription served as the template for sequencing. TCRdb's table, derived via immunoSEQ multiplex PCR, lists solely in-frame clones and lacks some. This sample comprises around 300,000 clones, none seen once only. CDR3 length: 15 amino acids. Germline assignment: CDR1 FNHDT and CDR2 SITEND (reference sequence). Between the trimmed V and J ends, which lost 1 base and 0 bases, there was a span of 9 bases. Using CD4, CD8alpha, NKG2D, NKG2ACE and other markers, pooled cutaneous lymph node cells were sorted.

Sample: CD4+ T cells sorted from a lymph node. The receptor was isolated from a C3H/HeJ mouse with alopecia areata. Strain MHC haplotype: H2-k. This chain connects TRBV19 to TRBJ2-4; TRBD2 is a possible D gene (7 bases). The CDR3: CASSIRGGSQNTLYF. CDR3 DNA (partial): TGTGCCAGCAGTATAAGGGGGGGAAGTCAAAAC.